This TCR beta chain appears in the sequencing data of a study of blood T cells in healthy people across ages (dated by TCRdb to about 2015). About the study as a whole: Template switching captured roughly one uniquely barcoded TCR beta cDNA molecule per two T cells in model experiments. Four age groups were formed from the donors: young (average 16 years), middle-aged (more than 35), aged (roughly 58) and long-lived (around 82). The study analyzed two additional independent replicas of 1 million unique cDNA reads from the same blood draw for two donors, one aged 18 to 30 and one aged 80 or older. Donors of different ages were randomly distributed across sequencing lanes to avoid experimental bias. Age-related changes in TCR beta repertoire diversity were measured in the study by deep sequencing normalized with unique cDNA molecular identifiers. General findings and caveats noted by the study authors: Conclusive comparison of naive and antigen-experienced compartments was prevented by the profiling of bulk unsorted PBMCs. Estimates of total diversity based on one million sequenced T cells were regarded as lower bounds and as underestimates. The CMV infection status of donors was not known, potentially confounding age-related changes in expanded clonotypes. The long-lived group showed more naive CD4+ T cells, fewer expanded clones and increased TCR diversity than the aged group, suggesting age selection. A strong correlation was found between observed TCR beta diversity and the percentage of naive T cells measured by flow cytometry. Observed TCR beta diversity per million T cells fell roughly linearly with age, and a significant reduction was already apparent by age roughly 41.

Systemically healthy Caucasian individuals from Russia, around 38 in total and aged about 6 to 90 years, were included as donors. Roughly 9.5 milliliters of peripheral blood were drawn from each donor into EDTA-treated Vacutainer tubes. Ficoll-Paque density-gradient centrifugation was used to isolate PBMCs, with at least 6.5 million per sample. Total RNA was extracted from PBMCs with Trizol reagent, with at least 6 micrograms obtained per sample. Naive CD45RAhigh/CD27high T cell percentages were measured by flow cytometry on a PBMC aliquot from every donor. The germline V and J ends show losses of 6 bases and 5 bases respectively, and no gene match explains 7 bases of the junction. The CDR3 contains 15 residues, cysteine and phenylalanine counted. Only the CDR3 DNA is retained, 45 bases long and in frame from the first base. CDR1 and CDR2, per the germline V gene, are MDHEN and SYDVKM. About this clonotype itself: Its target antigen remains unknown. Base qualities are missing; no much larger clone stands one base away.

Libraries were built with 5' RACE. The reads were generated on an Illumina HiSeq 2500. A second roughly 6 to 11 cycle PCR used a sample-barcoded 5' primer and a J-beta primer mix. A unique molecular identifier was introduced onto each TCR beta cDNA molecule by a template-switch 5' adaptor carrying 12 random nucleotides. Each sample yielded at least 2.5 million CDR3-containing paired-end reads. First-strand cDNA synthesis was performed from all RNA using the Mint cDNA synthesis kit, with priming by a TRBC-specific oligonucleotide. Following uracil-DNA glycosylase treatment, all cDNA underwent a first 18-cycle PCR with the universal primers M1SS and BC2_uni_R. The published analysis was carried out like this. For normalization, 1 million high-quality reads, each with a distinct molecular identifier, were randomly selected from each sample. Instead of being binned into consensus sequences, reads that shared molecular identifiers were thrown out. CDR3 identification, clonotype clustering and error correction used MiTCR with a Q25 quality threshold and the strictest error-elimination algorithm. A nonparametric unseen species model with Euler transformation was used to estimate lower-bound total TCR beta diversity. The public reads were quality trimmed at Q25 with fastp and then assembled into clones with MiXCR by TCRdb, keeping productive beta chains. All rows with the same CDR3 protein become a single entry with the most common DNA and genes. The V and J calls and clone size come from TCRdb's table, not from the authors' own analysis. Across this sample there are roughly 800,000 distinct CDR3 sequences, with roughly 60% seen only once. About 20% of the sample comes from the top ten.

The sequence was obtained from a man aged 25-40 years in good health. What was sequenced was blood. The chain is made from TRBV28 and TRBJ1-6, and 7 junctional nucleotides match TRBD1. The nucleotide sequence reads TGTGCCAGCAGCAGAGCCGGGACAGATAATTCACCCCTCCACTTT. Its coded protein is CASSRAGTDNSPLHF.